Listed here are 11 T cell receptor beta chains from one sample, sequenced in a study of blood T cell repertoires in COVID-19. Produced via immunoSEQ multiplex PCR; TCRdb's table is partial and in-frame only. Counted here are roughly 500,000 clones, 80% to 90% occurring once; the ten biggest clones make up 0.7% to 1%. Sequenced input: peripheral blood. The receptors originated from a young man with COVID-19, enrolled during active disease.

The V gene is TRBV11-2, the J gene TRBJ2-5, with 9 bases identical to TRBD2. CDR3 length equals 15 residues. With 3 bases clipped from V and 5 bases from J, the junction kept 7 bases outside the gene matches. CDR1 is SGHAT, CDR2 FQNNGV, per germline. Here the CDR3 reads CASSFGGRAGETQYF. CDR3 coding DNA: TGTGCCAGCAGCTTTGGCGGGAGGGCGGGTGAGACCCAGTACTTC.

The J gene is TRBJ1-6, the V gene TRBV5-1; D not certain. The ends were cut back, 0 bases at V and 6 bases at J, with 13 bases in the middle. This CDR3 spans 16 amino acids. Germline values: CDR1 SGHRS, CDR2 YFSETQ. The chain's CDR3 is CASSLEGGNLNSPLHF. The CDR3 DNA sequence: TGCGCCAGCAGCTTGGAGGGAGGGAACCTTAATTCACCCCTCCACTTT.

This sequence joins TRBV30 and TRBJ2-3; TRBD2 is a possible D gene (5 bases). CDR3 length: 14 residues. V was clipped by 0 bases and J by 4 bases, with 11 bases between them. Germline V lookup: CDR1 GTSNPN, CDR2 SVGIG (reference sequence). CDR3 sequence: CAWSVPGSADTQYF. The CDR3 region has the DNA TGTGCCTGGAGTGTACCGGGGTCCGCAGATACGCAGTATTTT.

The V call is TRBV5-4, the J call TRBJ2-7; TRBD2 agrees at 12 bases. The CDR3 contains 15 residues. Germline V gene data show CDR1 as SGHNT and CDR2 as YYREEE (reference sequence). Unmatched junction bases numbered 4, after V lost 3 bases and J lost 3 bases. CDR3: CASSWGLAGVYEQYF. In DNA form, the CDR3 reads TGTGCCAGCAGCTGGGGACTAGCGGGTGTCTACGAGCAGTACTTC.

This chain joins TRBV6-5 and TRBJ1-5; D is uncertain. CDR1 and CDR2 (germline): MNHEY, SVGAGI. V was trimmed by 6 bases and J by 2 bases, leaving 14 bases between them. This CDR3 is 15 amino acids long. The CDR3 DNA follows: TGTGCCAGCAGGGACCTGAGGGTGGGCAATCAGCCCCAGCATTTT. It specifies CASRDLRVGNQPQHF.

The V gene is TRBV15, the J gene TRBJ2-7; 9 positions agree with TRBD1. After removal of 8 bases from V and 4 bases from J, the junction contained 3 bases not matched to a gene. CDR1 and CDR2 from the germline V gene are LNHNV and YYDKDF (reference sequence). The CDR3 consists of 12 residues. CDR3 residues: CATGGQGYEQYF. CDR3 DNA sequence: TGTGCCACCGGGGGACAGGGATACGAGCAGTACTTC. Supplemented by reference TRBV15 and TRBJ2-7, the full variable domain reads DAMVIQNPRYQVTQFGKPVTLSCSQTLNHNVMYWYQQKSSQAPKLLFHYYDKDFNNEADTPDNFQSRRPNTSFCFLDIRSPGLGDTAMYLCATGGQGYEQYFGPGTRLTVT.

The chain employs TRBV7-2 and TRBJ2-3; 10 positions match TRBD2. Trimming removed 2 bases from V and 3 bases from J; junction bases left unmatched: 14. CDR1 and CDR2 (germline): SGHTA, FQGNSA. There are 19 residues in the CDR3. CDR3 in DNA: TGTGCCAGCAGCTTAAAGTGGAGGAGCGGGAGGGCCGCAACAGATACGCAGTATTTT. Its translation: CASSLKWRSGRAATDTQYF.

CDR3 residues: CSVVTGRGLSGNTIYF. The CDR3 DNA is TGCAGCGTTGTGACAGGAAGGGGTCTCTCTGGAAACACCATATATTTT. This chain links TRBV29-1 with TRBJ1-3, with a possible D match to TRBD1 (6 bases). Trimming took 4 bases from V and 0 from J, leaving 16 bases between them. The CDR3 runs 16 residues. Germline assignment: CDR1 SQVTM and CDR2 ANQGSEA.

The J gene is TRBJ2-7, the V gene TRBV5-1; D unresolved. The CDR3 is 12 amino acids. Looked up from germline, CDR1 is SGHRS and CDR2 is YFSETQ. With 1 base removed from V and 3 bases from J, the gap between germline ends came to 5 bases. In DNA form, the CDR3 reads TGCGCCAGCAGCTTGAACAACTACGAGCAGTACTTC. Translation: CASSLNNYEQYF.

The chain is built from TRBV2 and TRBJ2-6, with D possibly being TRBD2 (6 bases). This CDR3 region has 15 residues. V dropped 9 bases and J dropped 0 bases, with 12 bases sitting between them. Germline CDR1 reads SNHLY; CDR2 reads FYNNEI. The CDR3 loop is CASTGGLSGANVLTF. The DNA for the CDR3 is TGTGCCAGTACCGGAGGGCTCTCTGGGGCCAACGTCCTGACTTTC.

The chain is built from TRBV9 and TRBJ2-2, with D maybe TRBD2 (6 bases). V lost 0 bases to trimming and J lost 6 bases, with 15 bases between them. From germline, CDR1 is SGDLS and CDR2 YYNGEE. CDR3 length: 16 residues. CDR3 sequence reads: CASSVGAGEVSGELFF. CDR3 DNA: TGTGCCAGCAGCGTAGGGGCTGGGGAGGTATCCGGGGAGCTGTTTTTT.